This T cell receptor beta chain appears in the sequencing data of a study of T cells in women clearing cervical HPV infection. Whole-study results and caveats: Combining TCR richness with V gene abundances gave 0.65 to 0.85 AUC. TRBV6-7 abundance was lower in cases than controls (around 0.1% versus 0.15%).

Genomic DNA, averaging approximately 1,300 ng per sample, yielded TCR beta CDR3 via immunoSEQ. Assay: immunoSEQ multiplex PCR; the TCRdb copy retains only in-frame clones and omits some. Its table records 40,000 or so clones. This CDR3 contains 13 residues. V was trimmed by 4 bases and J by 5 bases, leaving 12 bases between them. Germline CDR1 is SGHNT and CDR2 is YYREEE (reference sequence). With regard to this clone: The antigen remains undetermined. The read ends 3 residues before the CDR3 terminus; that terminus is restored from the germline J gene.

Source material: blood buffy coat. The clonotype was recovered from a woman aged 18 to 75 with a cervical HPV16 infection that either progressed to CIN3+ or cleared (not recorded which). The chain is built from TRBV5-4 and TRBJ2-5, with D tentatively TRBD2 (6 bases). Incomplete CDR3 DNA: TGTGCCAGCAGCACTGGACTACAGGAGACC. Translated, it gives CASSTGLQET. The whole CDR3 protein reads CASSTGLQETQYF.